This TCR beta chain originates from a study of CD8+CD57+ T cells in acquired aplastic anemia. Background on the study: Yields of DNA that came from sorted CD4+ and CD8+ cells averaged around 3 ug.

Worth noting for this clonotype: Its target is not known.

General study results and limits: Patient and control CD8+ Simpson's diversity was not significantly different. In common between the patients and the controls were approximately 28 CD8+ CDR3 sequences.

Germline CDR1 WSHSY, CDR2 SAAADI. The germline V and J ends were trimmed by 4 bases and 2 bases, with 14 bases remaining between them. The length of the CDR3 is 15 residues. Genomic DNA served as template for TCR beta VDJ and CDR3 profiling. TCRdb redid the calling of the reads with MiXCR, one entry per CDR3 protein. This sample yields around 180,000 distinct CDR3 sequences, of which 48% are seen a single time; over 10% belongs to the top ten. All patients picked for sequencing had shown, by flow cytometry, an expansion of CD8+CD57+ cells. Diagnosis of severe acquired aplastic anemia applied to all patients.

The chain recombines TRBV10-2 with TRBJ1-2; a possible D gene is TRBD1 (6 bases). This TCR was sampled from a human donor with aplastic anemia. Sequenced sample: sorted CD4+, CD8+, or CD8+CD57+ T cells (not recorded which) from PBMCs. The CDR3 nucleotides read TGCGCCAGCAGTGTGGGGCCAGGGGCAAACTATGGCTACACCTTC. This translates into CASSVGPGANYGYTF.